The text below deals with one T cell receptor (beta chain). The table came from immunoSEQ multiplex PCR; TCRdb's copy has only in-frame clones and leaves some out. The sample shows more than 300,000 clones, around 81% of them seen only once. The sample's treatment: about 20 received Ad26.COV2.S at low or high dose, single or two shots; roughly five received placebo; per-sample allocation not given. Vaccine and placebo recipients were sampled on day 63 after the first injection. This sample stems from a study of Ad26.COV2.S vaccination and SARS-CoV-2 variants. V dropped 4 bases and J dropped 0 bases, with 11 bases sitting between them. Germline CDR1 reads SGDLS; CDR2 reads YYNGEE. The CDR3 runs 15 residues.

The sample here was peripheral blood, taken in a trial of Ad26.COV2.S vaccine versus placebo. The source is a person aged 18-65 years who received the Ad26.COV2.S COVID-19 vaccine or a placebo. The V gene is TRBV9, the J gene TRBJ1-3, with TRBD1 as a possible D gene (5 bases). The CDR3 sequence is CASSSRVTSGNTIYF. In DNA, the CDR3 is TGTGCCAGCAGCTCCAGGGTGACCTCTGGAAACACCATATATTTT.